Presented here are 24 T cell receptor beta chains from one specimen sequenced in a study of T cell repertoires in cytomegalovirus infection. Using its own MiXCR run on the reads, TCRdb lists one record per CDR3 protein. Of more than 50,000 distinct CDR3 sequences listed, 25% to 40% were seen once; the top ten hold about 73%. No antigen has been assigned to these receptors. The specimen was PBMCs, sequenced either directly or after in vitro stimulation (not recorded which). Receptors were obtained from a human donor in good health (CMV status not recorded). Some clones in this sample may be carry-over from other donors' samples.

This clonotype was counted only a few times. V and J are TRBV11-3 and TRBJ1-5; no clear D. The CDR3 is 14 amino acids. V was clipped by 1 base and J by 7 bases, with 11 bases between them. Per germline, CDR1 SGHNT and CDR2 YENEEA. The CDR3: CASSLALKGQPQHF. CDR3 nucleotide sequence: TGTGCCAGCAGCTTAGCACTCAAGGGCCAGCCCCAGCATTTT.

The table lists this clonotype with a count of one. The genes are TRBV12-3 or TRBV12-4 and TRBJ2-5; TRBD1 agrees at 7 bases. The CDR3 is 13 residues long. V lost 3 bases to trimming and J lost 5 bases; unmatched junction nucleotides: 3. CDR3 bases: TGTGCCAGCAGTTTCCAGGGGGAGGAGACCCAGTACTTC. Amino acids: CASSFQGEETQYF.

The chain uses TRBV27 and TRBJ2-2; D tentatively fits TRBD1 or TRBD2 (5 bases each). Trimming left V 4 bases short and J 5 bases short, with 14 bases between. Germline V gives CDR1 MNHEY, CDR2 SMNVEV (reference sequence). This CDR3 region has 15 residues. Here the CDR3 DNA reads TGTGCCAGCAGTTACGGGGCTGGGTGGACCGGGGAGCTGTTTTTT. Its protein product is CASSYGAGWTGELFF.

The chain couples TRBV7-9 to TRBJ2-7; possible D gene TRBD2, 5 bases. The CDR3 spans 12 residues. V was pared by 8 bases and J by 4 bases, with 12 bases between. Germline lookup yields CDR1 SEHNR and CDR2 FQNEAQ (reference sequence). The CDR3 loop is CASVSANYEQYF. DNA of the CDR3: TGTGCCAGCGTTAGCGCCAATTACGAGCAGTACTTC.

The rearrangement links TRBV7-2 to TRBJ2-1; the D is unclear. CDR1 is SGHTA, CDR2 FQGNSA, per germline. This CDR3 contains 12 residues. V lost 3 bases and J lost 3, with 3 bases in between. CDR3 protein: CASSFDYNEQFF. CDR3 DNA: TGTGCCAGCAGCTTCGACTACAATGAGCAGTTCTTC.

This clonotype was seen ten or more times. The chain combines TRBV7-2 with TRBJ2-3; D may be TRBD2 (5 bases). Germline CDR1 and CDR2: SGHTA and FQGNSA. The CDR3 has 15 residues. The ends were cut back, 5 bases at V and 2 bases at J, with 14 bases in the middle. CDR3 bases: TGTGCCAGCAGCCTATTTAGGAGGACCACAGATACGCAGTATTTT. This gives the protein CASSLFRRTTDTQYF. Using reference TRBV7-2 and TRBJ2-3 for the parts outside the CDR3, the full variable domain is GAGVSQSPSNKVTEKGKDVELRCDPISGHTALYWYRQSLGQGLEFLIYFQGNSAPDKSGLPSDRFSAERTGGSVSTLTIQRTQQEDSAVYLCASSLFRRTTDTQYFGPGTRLTVL.

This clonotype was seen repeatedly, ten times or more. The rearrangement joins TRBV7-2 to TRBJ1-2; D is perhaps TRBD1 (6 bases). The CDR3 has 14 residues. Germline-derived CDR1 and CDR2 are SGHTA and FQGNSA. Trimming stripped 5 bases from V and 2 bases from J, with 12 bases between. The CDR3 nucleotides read TGTGCCAGCAGCCCGACAGGAGGGAACTATGGCTACACCTTC. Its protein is CASSPTGGNYGYTF.

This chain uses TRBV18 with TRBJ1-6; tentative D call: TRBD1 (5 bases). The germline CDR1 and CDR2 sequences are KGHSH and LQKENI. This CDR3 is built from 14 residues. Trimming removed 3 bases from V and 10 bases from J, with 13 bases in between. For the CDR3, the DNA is TGTGCCAGCTCACCGACAGTCTTCAACTCACCCCTCCACTTT. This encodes CASSPTVFNSPLHF.

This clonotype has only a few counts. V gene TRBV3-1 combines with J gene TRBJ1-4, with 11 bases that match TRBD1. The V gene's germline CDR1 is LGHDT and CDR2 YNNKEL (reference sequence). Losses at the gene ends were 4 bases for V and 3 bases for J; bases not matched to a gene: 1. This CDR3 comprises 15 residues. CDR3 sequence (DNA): TGTGCCAGCAGCCCGGGACAGGGGGCTAATGAAAAACTGTTTTTT. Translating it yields CASSPGQGANEKLFF.

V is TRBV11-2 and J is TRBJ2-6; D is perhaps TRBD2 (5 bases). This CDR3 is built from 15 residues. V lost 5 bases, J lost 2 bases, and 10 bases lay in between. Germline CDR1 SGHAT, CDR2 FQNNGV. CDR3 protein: CASSTLLAGANVLTF. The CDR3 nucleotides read TGTGCCAGCAGCACCCTACTAGCTGGGGCCAACGTCCTGACTTTC.

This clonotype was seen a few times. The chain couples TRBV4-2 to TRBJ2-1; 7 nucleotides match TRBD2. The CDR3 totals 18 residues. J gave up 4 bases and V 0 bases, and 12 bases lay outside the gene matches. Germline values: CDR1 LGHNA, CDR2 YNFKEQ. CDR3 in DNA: TGTGCCAGCAGCCAAGAACCCGGGGGGACCACCTCTTACAATGAGCAGTTCTTC. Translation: CASSQEPGGTTSYNEQFF.

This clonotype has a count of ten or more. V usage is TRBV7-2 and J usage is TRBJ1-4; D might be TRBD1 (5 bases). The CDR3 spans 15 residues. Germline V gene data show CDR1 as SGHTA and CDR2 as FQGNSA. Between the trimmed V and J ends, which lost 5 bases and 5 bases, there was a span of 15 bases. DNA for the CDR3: TGTGCCAGCAGCGCTAGGGTACAGGAAAATGAAAAACTGTTTTTT. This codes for CASSARVQENEKLFF.

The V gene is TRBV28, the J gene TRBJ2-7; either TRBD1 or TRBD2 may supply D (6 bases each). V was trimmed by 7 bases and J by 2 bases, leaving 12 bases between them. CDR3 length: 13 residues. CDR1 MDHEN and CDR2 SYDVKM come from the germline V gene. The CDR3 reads CASNRGLTYEQYF. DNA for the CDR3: TGTGCCAGCAACCGGGGGCTAACCTACGAGCAGTACTTC. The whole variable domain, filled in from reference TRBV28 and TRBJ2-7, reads DVKVTQSSRYLVKRTGEKVFLECVQDMDHENMFWYRQDPGLGLRLIYFSYDVKMKEKGDIPEGYSVSREKKERFSLILESASTNQTSMYLCASNRGLTYEQYFGPGTRLTVT.

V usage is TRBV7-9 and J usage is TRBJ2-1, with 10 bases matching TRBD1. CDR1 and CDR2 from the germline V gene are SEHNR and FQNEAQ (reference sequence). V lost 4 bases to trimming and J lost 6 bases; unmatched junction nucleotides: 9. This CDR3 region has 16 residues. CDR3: CASSSLFRDRGNEQFF. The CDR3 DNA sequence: TGTGCCAGCAGCTCCTTATTCCGGGACAGGGGCAATGAGCAGTTCTTC.

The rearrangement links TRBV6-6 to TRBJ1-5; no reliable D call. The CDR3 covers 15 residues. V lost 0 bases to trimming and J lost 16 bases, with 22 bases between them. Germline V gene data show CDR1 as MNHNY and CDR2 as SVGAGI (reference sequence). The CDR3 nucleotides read TGTGCCAGCAGTTACTCGGACGGGTTTCGGGATTCTGTACATTTT. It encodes CASSYSDGFRDSVHF.

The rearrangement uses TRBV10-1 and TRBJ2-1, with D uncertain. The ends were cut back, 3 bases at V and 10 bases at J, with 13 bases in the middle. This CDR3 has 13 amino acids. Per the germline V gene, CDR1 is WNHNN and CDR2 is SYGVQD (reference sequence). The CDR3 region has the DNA TGCGCCAGCAGTGATGACCCCTTCGGAGAGCAGTTCTTC. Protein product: CASSDDPFGEQFF.

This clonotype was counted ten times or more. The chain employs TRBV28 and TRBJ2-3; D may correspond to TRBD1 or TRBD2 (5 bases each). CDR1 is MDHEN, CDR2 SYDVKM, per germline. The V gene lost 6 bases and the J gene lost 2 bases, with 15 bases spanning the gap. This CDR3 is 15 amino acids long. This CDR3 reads CASSPLQGATDTQYF. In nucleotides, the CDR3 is TGTGCCAGCAGCCCCCTCCAGGGAGCCACAGATACGCAGTATTTT.

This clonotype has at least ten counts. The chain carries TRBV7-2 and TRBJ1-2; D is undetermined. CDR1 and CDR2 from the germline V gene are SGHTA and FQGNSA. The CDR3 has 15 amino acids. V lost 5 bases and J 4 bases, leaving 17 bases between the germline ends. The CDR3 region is CASSPGLSGSYGYTF. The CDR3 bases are TGTGCCAGCAGCCCGGGCCTGAGCGGGTCCTATGGCTACACCTTC.

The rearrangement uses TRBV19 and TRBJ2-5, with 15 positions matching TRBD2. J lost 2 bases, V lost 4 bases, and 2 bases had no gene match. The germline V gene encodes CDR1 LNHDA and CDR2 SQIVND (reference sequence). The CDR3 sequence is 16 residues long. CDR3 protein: CASSKGLAGGQETQYF. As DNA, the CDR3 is TGTGCCAGTAGTAAAGGACTAGCGGGAGGGCAAGAGACCCAGTACTTC. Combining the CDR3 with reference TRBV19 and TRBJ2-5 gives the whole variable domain DGGITQSPKYLFRKEGQNVTLSCEQNLNHDAMYWYRQDPGQGLRLIYYSQIVNDFQKGDIAEGYSVSREKKESFPLTVTSAQKNPTAFYLCASSKGLAGGQETQYFGPGTRLLVL.

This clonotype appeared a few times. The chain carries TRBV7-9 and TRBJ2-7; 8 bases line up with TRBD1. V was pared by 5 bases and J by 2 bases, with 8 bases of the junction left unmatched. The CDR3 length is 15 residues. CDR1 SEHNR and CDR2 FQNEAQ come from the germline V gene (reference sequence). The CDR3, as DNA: TGTGCCAGCAGCCCCCGACCGGGACAGGCCTACGAGCAGTACTTC. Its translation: CASSPRPGQAYEQYF.

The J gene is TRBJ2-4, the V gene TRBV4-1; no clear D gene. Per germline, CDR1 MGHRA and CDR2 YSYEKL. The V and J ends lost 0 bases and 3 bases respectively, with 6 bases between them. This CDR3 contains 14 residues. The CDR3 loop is CASSQDYSKNIQYF. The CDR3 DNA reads TGCGCCAGCAGCCAAGATTACAGCAAAAACATTCAGTACTTC.

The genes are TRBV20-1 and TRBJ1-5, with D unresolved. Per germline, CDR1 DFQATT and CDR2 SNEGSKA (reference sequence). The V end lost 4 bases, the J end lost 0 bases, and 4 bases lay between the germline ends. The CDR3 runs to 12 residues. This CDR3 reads CSAIHSNQPQHF. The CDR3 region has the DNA TGCAGTGCTATCCATAGCAATCAGCCCCAGCATTTT.

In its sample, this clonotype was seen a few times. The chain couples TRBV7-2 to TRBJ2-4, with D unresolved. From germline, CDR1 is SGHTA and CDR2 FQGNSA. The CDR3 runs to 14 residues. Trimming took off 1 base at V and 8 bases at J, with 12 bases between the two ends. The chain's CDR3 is CASSLGPSSDIQYF. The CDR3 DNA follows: TGTGCCAGCAGCTTAGGACCCTCTTCGGACATTCAGTACTTC.

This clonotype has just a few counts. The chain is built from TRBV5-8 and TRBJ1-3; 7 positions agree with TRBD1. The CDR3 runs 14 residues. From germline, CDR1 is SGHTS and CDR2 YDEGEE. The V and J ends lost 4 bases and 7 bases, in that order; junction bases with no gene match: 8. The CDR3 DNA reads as TGTGCCAGCAGCCCCGACGACAGGGTGAACACCATATATTTT. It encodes CASSPDDRVNTIYF.